Listed below are T cell receptor beta chains from one sample, sequenced in a study of control samples from healthy donors and cancer patients. This table comes from immunoSEQ multiplex PCR, and its TCRdb copy is limited to in-frame clones, with some not included. The data hold under 80,000 clones, with roughly 94% observed a single time. The sequencing input was blood. The receptors here all came from a woman in her forties in good health. The CDR3 runs from the conserved cysteine through the conserved F or W. A D gene is named only where the DNA matches it firmly.

d_gene	len	v_gene	j_gene	CDR3nt	CDR3aa
-	16	TRBV19	TRBJ2-1	TGTGCCAGTAGTATAGGGGCTCCCCCCCTTTACAATGAGCAGTTCTTC	CASSIGAPPLYNEQFF
TRBD1	15	TRBV10-3	TRBJ2-2	TGTGCCTACGGGACAGGGGCGAGAGACACCGGGGAGCTGTTTTTT	CAYGTGARDTGELFF
TRBD1	15	TRBV3-1/TRBV3-2	TRBJ2-7	TGTGCCAGCAGCCAAGATTTGGGGACAGGCTACGAGCAGTACTTC	CASSQDLGTGYEQYF
-	15	TRBV19	TRBJ2-1	TGTGCCAGTAGTATACTGGCTTACTCCTACAATGAGCAGTTCTTC	CASSILAYSYNEQFF
-	14	TRBV15	TRBJ2-3	TGTGCCACCAGCAGAGAGTTAAACACAGATACGCAGTATTTT	CATSRELNTDTQYF
-	23	TRBV21-1	TRBJ1-5	TGTGCCAGCAGTTCTACAGCAAAAAGGCGTCGAGGACAGGGGGTTCATAGCAATCAGCCCCAGCATTTT	CASSSTAKRRRGQGVHSNQPQHF
TRBD2	14	TRBV18	TRBJ2-5	TGTGCCAGCTCACCGGGACTAGCCCAAGAGACCCAGTACTTC	CASSPGLAQETQYF
TRBD1	15	TRBV6-6	TRBJ1-5	TGTGCCAGCAGTTACGGTCAGGGGGCCAGCCAGCCCCAGCATTTT	CASSYGQGASQPQHF
-	17	TRBV4-2	TRBJ2-6	TGTGCCAGCAGCCAAGGAGAGGCAGGCTCTGGGGCCAACGTCCTGACTTTC	CASSQGEAGSGANVLTF
-	14	TRBV19	TRBJ2-2	TGTGCCAGTAATAAGGGGGCGAACACCGGGGAGCTGTTTTTT	CASNKGANTGELFF
-	13	TRBV2	TRBJ2-7	TGTGCCAGCAGTGACTGGAACTTCTACGAGCAGTACTTC	CASSDWNFYEQYF
-	15	TRBV5-1	TRBJ2-1	TGCGCCAGCAGCTTTATTCGGCGAGACTACAATGAGCAGTTCTTC	CASSFIRRDYNEQFF
-	12	TRBV7-9	TRBJ2-5	TGTGCCATGAAGGACCAGGGCGAGACCCAGTACTTC	CAMKDQGETQYF
TRBD1	16	TRBV5-6	TRBJ1-6	TGTGCCAGCAGCTTGAATACGGGACAGGCCTTTTCACCCCTCCACTTT	CASSLNTGQAFSPLHF
-	12	TRBV5-1	TRBJ2-2	TGCGCCAGCAGCCTACAGTCCGGGGAGCTGTTTTTT	CASSLQSGELFF
TRBD1	15	TRBV6-1	TRBJ2-7	TGTGCCAGCAGTGAAGGGGAGACAGGGGGCATCGAGCAGTACTTC	CASSEGETGGIEQYF
-	13	TRBV7-9	TRBJ1-2	TGTGCCAGCAGCTCGCAGGGAAGAGATGGCTACACCTTC	CASSSQGRDGYTF